The 25 T cell receptor beta chains given below trace back to one sample, sequenced in a study of blood T cells in healthy people across ages. A second 7 to 11 cycle PCR used barcoded and J-beta primers. Each CDR3 protein gets one entry after TCRdb re-called the 5' RACE reads with MiXCR. The table lists about 780,000 distinct CDR3 sequences, about half of them singletons. The sequenced sample consisted of blood. The receptors were gathered from a man older than 75 in good health.

V gene TRBV12-3 or TRBV12-4 combines with J gene TRBJ2-3; D might be TRBD1 or TRBD2, each matching 6 bases. Trimming shortened V by 5 bases and J by 13 bases, and 22 bases separated the two germline ends. The CDR3 covers 14 residues. CDR3 bases: TGTGCCAGCAGTGGCATGGGGGGCACAGATATGGAGTATTTT. Protein sequence: CASSGMGGTDMEYF.

This chain connects TRBV20-1 to TRBJ1-2, with no clear D. Germline V lookup: CDR1 DFQATT, CDR2 SNEGSKA (reference sequence). Deletions cut 5 bases from V and 2 bases from J, with 3 bases between. The CDR3 extends over 10 amino acids. The CDR3 sequence: CSAGNYGYTF. The CDR3 bases are TGCAGTGCTGGGAACTATGGCTACACCTTC.

This clonotype was counted between two and nine times. The chain carries TRBV7-8 and TRBJ2-7; TRBD2 aligns across 8 bases. Germline assignment: CDR1 SGHVS and CDR2 FQNEAQ. This CDR3 is built from 17 residues. With V trimmed by 5 bases and J by 3 bases, 15 bases remained unmatched. As DNA, the CDR3 is TGTGCCAGCAGCGTGGGAGGACGGGCTAGCGGGCGCTACGAGCAGTACTTC. Translating gives CASSVGGRASGRYEQYF.

Turning to this clonotype: Given a far larger clone just one base away, this is likely a sequencing read error. The chain employs TRBV12-3 or TRBV12-4 and TRBJ1-5; D is undetermined. Deletions cut 2 bases from V and 2 bases from J, with 7 bases between. The CDR3 consists of 14 residues. CDR3 sequence reads: CASSLQSGNQPQHF. Written as DNA, the CDR3 is TGTGCCAGCAGTTTACAGAGTGGCAATCAGCCCCAGCATTTT.

The chain combines TRBV28 with TRBJ1-2; 9 nucleotides agree with TRBD1. Trimming removed 7 bases from V and 7 bases from J; junction bases left unmatched: 10. CDR3 length: 14 residues. In germline, CDR1 is MDHEN, CDR2 SYDVKM. The CDR3 reads CASITTGGSRGYTF. Here the CDR3 DNA reads TGTGCCAGCATTACAACAGGGGGCTCGCGTGGCTACACCTTC.

The genes are TRBV6-5 and TRBJ2-7; 9 bases align to TRBD1. The end of the DNA aligns better with TRBJ2-5, so the J call may be wrong. Germline V CDR1 and CDR2: MNHEY, SVGAGI. The CDR3 length is 14 residues. CDR3 coding DNA: TGTGCCAGCAATAACAGGGGGCGCACGGAGACCCAGTACTTC. Protein: CASNNRGRTETQYF.

The J gene is TRBJ2-7, the V gene TRBV4-3; the match to TRBD2 covers 7 bases. V lost 0 bases and J lost 3; bases outside the gene matches: 5. The CDR3 is 15 residues long. CDR1 and CDR2 from the germline V gene are LGHNA and YSLEER. This CDR3 reads CASSQDLLADYEQYF. CDR3 nucleotide sequence: TGCGCCAGCAGCCAAGACCTTCTAGCGGACTACGAGCAGTACTTC.

V and J are TRBV9 and TRBJ2-1; TRBD2 aligns across 10 bases. V lost 1 base to trimming and J lost 2 bases; unmatched junction nucleotides: 6. CDR1 is SGDLS, CDR2 YYNGEE, per germline. The CDR3 is 17 amino acids. The DNA for the CDR3 is TGTGCCAGCAGCGTATCCCTAGCGGGGGAACCCTACAATGAGCAGTTCTTC. It yields the protein CASSVSLAGEPYNEQFF.

This clonotype was seen ten or more times. Here the CDR3 DNA reads TGTGCCAGCAGCTCCACTGCAAACTCTGGGGCCAACGTCCTGACTTTC. Protein product: CASSSTANSGANVLTF. The chain employs TRBV7-2 and TRBJ2-6; D call uncertain. Germline lookup yields CDR1 SGHTA and CDR2 FQGNSA. CDR3 length: 16 residues. V lost 4 bases and J lost 0, with 10 bases in between. The full variable domain, in which reference TRBV7-2 and TRBJ2-6 provide the parts outside the CDR3, is GAGVSQSPSNKVTEKGKDVELRCDPISGHTALYWYRQSLGQGLEFLIYFQGNSAPDKSGLPSDRFSAERTGGSVSTLTIQRTQQEDSAVYLCASSSTANSGANVLTFGAGSRLTVL.

This clonotype was found a few times. The V call is TRBV7-2, the J call TRBJ2-4, with D possibly being TRBD1 or TRBD2 (6 bases each). V lost 4 bases and J lost 2, with 27 bases in between. CDR1 is SGHTA, CDR2 FQGNSA, per germline. CDR3 size: 20 residues. The CDR3 loop reads CASSSHRRRGEDVTKNIQYF. CDR3 in DNA: TGTGCCAGCAGCTCCCACCGGCGGAGGGGGGAGGATGTTACCAAAAACATTCAGTACTTC.

This clonotype showed up just a few times. The gene calls are TRBV11-1 and TRBJ2-1; D gene ambiguous. CDR1 and CDR2 (germline): SGHAT, FQDESV (reference sequence). V gave up 1 base and J gave up 8 bases, with 9 bases separating them. The CDR3 is 13 residues long. The CDR3 sequence: CASSLVRSDEQFF. CDR3 bases: TGTGCCAGCAGCTTAGTGCGCAGTGATGAGCAGTTCTTC. Using reference TRBV11-1 and TRBJ2-1 for the parts outside the CDR3, the full variable domain is EAEVAQSPRYKITEKSQAVAFWCDPISGHATLYWYRQILGQGPELLVQFQDESVVDDSQLPKDRFSAERLKGVDSTLKIQPAELGDSAMYLCASSLVRSDEQFFGPGTRLTVL.

V and J are TRBV10-3 and TRBJ2-5; D ambiguous. V lost 0 bases and J 4 bases, leaving 9 bases between the germline ends. CDR3 length: 14 amino acids. Germline loops: CDR1 ENHRY, CDR2 SYGVKD. The CDR3 loop is CAISESARRETQYF. The CDR3 nucleotides are TGTGCCATCAGTGAGTCTGCACGGCGAGAGACCCAGTACTTC.

This clonotype was observed many times. The chain is built from TRBV12-3 or TRBV12-4 and TRBJ2-1; D unresolved. The CDR3 contains 14 residues. With 6 bases removed from V and 9 bases from J, the gap between germline ends came to 18 bases. The CDR3 DNA sequence: TGTGCCAGCAGAGGCCTGAGAATAGTTGGTGAGCAGTTCTTC. Its protein is CASRGLRIVGEQFF.

This clonotype appeared a few times. The rearrangement links TRBV29-1 to TRBJ2-3, with 11 bases matching TRBD2. The CDR3 has 14 residues. Germline V gives CDR1 SQVTM, CDR2 ANQGSEA. The junction had 0 bases not matched to a gene; V was cut back by 4 bases and J by 0 bases. CDR3 amino acids: CSVGLAGSTDTQYF. For the CDR3, the DNA is TGCAGCGTTGGACTAGCGGGGAGCACAGATACGCAGTATTTT.

The V gene is TRBV4-3, the J gene TRBJ1-6; D might be TRBD1 (5 bases). The CDR3 sequence is 14 residues long. CDR1 is LGHNA, CDR2 YSLEER, per germline. V lost 1 base and J lost 7, with 8 bases in between. Here the CDR3 reads CASSQAGRNSPLHF. Written as DNA, the CDR3 is TGCGCCAGCAGCCAAGCAGGGAGAAATTCACCCCTCCACTTT.

The rearrangement uses TRBV29-1 and TRBJ2-7, with 7 bases lining up with TRBD1. CDR3 size: 14 residues. V lost 6 bases, J lost 2 bases, and 10 bases stayed unmatched. Per germline, CDR1 SQVTM and CDR2 ANQGSEA. The CDR3 nucleotides read TGCAGCGTAGAGCCAGGGGGAAGGCCCTACGAGCAGTACTTC. Translated, it gives CSVEPGGRPYEQYF.

This clonotype appeared many times. The J gene is TRBJ2-7, the V gene TRBV5-1, with TRBD2 matching over 7 bases. The junction had 6 bases not matched to a gene; V was cut back by 3 bases and J by 6 bases. Germline V gives CDR1 SGHRS, CDR2 YFSETQ. The CDR3 consists of 13 residues. In nucleotides, the CDR3 is TGCGCCAGCAGCTCAAGGACTAGTCCCGAGCAGTACTTC. Its protein product is CASSSRTSPEQYF.

Note on this clonotype: A much more abundant neighbour one base away suggests this may be a read error. The chain combines TRBV10-3 with TRBJ1-2; 7 positions agree with TRBD1. The CDR3 is 13 amino acids. Germline loops: CDR1 ENHRY, CDR2 SYGVKD. CDR3 loop: CAISQQGSYGCTF. DNA of the CDR3: TGTGCCATCAGTCAACAGGGGAGCTATGGCTGCACCTTC.

This clonotype was counted between two and nine times. This chain connects TRBV20-1 to TRBJ2-3, with 16 bases identical to TRBD2. With 6 bases clipped from V and 4 bases from J, the junction kept 13 bases outside the gene matches. In germline, CDR1 is DFQATT, CDR2 SNEGSKA (reference sequence). CDR3 length equals 18 residues. CDR3 protein: CSASGLAGGEYGADTQYF. The DNA for the CDR3 is TGCAGTGCCTCGGGACTAGCGGGAGGGGAATACGGTGCAGATACGCAGTATTTT.

J is TRBJ1-1 and V is TRBV10-3, with a possible D match to TRBD1 (5 bases). V was clipped by 3 bases and J by 4 bases, with 15 bases between them. The germline V gene has CDR1 ENHRY and CDR2 SYGVKD. This CDR3 comprises 15 residues. In nucleotides, the CDR3 is TGTGCCATCAGTGACTCCCAAGGGGAAGTCACTGAAGCTTTCTTT. This encodes CAISDSQGEVTEAFF.

This clonotype was seen only a few times. The genes are TRBV5-1 and TRBJ2-5; D gene uncertain. Deletions cut 0 bases from V and 4 bases from J, with 10 bases between. CDR3 length equals 14 residues. CDR1 and CDR2 from the germline V gene are SGHRS and YFSETQ. The CDR3 sequence: CASSLDLTSETQYF. CDR3 bases: TGCGCCAGCAGCTTGGACCTTACTTCAGAGACCCAGTACTTC. The full variable domain, its missing parts supplied by reference TRBV5-1 and TRBJ2-5, is KAGVTQTPRYLIKTRGQQVTLSCSPISGHRSVSWYQQTPGQGLQFLFEYFSETQRNKGNFPGRFSGRQFSNSRSEMNVSTLELGDSALYLCASSLDLTSETQYFGPGTRLLVL.

To note about this clonotype: Being one base from a much bigger clone, this may be a read error. This chain joins TRBV10-3 and TRBJ2-7; possibly TRBD1 for D (6 bases). With the DNA end fitting TRBJ2-5 better, the J assignment may be wrong. This CDR3 is 13 amino acids long. Germline CDR1 is ENHRY and CDR2 is SYGVKD. The chain's CDR3 is CATVQQGTETQYF. CDR3 in DNA: TGTGCCACGGTACAACAGGGCACGGAGACCCAGTACTTC.

This clonotype has more than one count but fewer than ten. V is TRBV6-1 and J is TRBJ1-5, with 11 positions matching TRBD1. This CDR3 is 15 amino acids long. Germline CDR1 reads MNHNS; CDR2 reads SASEGT. The V segment lost 5 bases and the J segment 6 bases; nucleotides outside the gene matches: 6. The CDR3 loop reads CASSSGQGGFQPQHF. CDR3 DNA: TGTGCCAGCAGTTCGGGACAGGGGGGGTTTCAGCCCCAGCATTTT.

The chain combines TRBV29-1 with TRBJ1-5; TRBD1 is a possible D gene (5 bases). Trimming took off 5 bases at V and 2 bases at J, with 16 bases between the two ends. The CDR3 covers 15 residues. CDR1 SQVTM and CDR2 ANQGSEA come from the germline V gene. CDR3 in DNA: TGCAGCGTTACGGGGATAGCGGGACGCAATCAGCCCCAGCATTTT. The encoded protein is CSVTGIAGRNQPQHF.

This clonotype was counted between two and nine times. The chain employs TRBV27 and TRBJ2-3; 7 bases are a match to TRBD1. CDR1 is MNHEY and CDR2 is SMNVEV in the germline V gene (reference sequence). This CDR3 has 13 residues. The J segment lost 2 bases and the V segment lost 8 bases, leaving 4 bases of the junction unmatched. As DNA, the CDR3 is TGTGCCAGCTCGACAGGGTACACAGATACGCAGTATTTT. The encoded protein is CASSTGYTDTQYF.